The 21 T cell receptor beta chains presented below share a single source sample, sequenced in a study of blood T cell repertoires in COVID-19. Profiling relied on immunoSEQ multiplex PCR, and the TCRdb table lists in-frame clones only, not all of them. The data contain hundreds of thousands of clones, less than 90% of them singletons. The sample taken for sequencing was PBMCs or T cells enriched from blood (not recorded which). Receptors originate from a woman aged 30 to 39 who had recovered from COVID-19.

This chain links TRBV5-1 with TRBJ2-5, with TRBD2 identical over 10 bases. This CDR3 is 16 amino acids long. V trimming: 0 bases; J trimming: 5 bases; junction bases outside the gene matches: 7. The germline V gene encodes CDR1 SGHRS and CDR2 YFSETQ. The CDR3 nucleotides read TGCGCCAGCAGCTTGGGTGGGACTAGCGCACGGGAGACCCAGTACTTC. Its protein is CASSLGGTSARETQYF.

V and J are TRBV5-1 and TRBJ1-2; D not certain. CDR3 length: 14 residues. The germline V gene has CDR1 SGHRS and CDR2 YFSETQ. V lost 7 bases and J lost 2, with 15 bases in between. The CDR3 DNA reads TGCGCCAGCGCTATGGGCCCTGACAACTATGGCTACACCTTC. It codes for CASAMGPDNYGYTF.

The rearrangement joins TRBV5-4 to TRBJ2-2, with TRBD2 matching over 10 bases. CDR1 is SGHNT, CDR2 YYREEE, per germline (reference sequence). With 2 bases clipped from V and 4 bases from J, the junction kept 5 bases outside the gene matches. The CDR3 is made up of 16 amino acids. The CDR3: CASSFLLAGSTGELFF. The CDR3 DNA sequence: TGTGCCAGCAGCTTTTTACTAGCGGGAAGCACCGGGGAGCTGTTTTTT. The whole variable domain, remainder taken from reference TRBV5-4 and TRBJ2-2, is ETGVTQSPTHLIKTRGQQVTLRCSSQSGHNTVSWYQQALGQGPQFIFQYYREEENGRGNFPPRFSGLQFPNYSSELNVNALELDDSALYLCASSFLLAGSTGELFFGEGSRLTVL.

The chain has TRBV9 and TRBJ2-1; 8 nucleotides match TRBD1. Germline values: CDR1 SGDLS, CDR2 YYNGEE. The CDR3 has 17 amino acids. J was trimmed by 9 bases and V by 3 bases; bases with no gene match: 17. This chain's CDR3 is CASSALERTGKGAEQFF. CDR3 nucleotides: TGTGCCAGCAGCGCACTCGAGAGGACAGGGAAGGGCGCTGAGCAGTTCTTC.

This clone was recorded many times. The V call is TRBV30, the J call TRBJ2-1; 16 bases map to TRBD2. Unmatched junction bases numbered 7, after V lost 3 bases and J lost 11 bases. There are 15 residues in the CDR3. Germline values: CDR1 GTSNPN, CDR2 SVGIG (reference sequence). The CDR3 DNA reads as TGTGCCTGGAGCTCAAAGGGACTAGCGGGGGGGCAGCAGTTCTTC. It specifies CAWSSKGLAGGQQFF.

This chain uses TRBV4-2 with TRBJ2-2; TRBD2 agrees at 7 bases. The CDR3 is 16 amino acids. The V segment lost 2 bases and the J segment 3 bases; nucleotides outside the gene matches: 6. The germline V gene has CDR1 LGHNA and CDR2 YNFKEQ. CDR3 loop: CASSQLGGSDTGELFF. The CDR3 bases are TGTGCCAGCAGCCAATTGGGCGGGAGCGACACCGGGGAGCTGTTTTTT.

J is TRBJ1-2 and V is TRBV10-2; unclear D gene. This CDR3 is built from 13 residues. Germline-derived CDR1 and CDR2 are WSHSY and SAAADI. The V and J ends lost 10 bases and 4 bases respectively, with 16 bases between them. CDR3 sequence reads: CATQESRSYGYTF. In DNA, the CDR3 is TGCGCCACCCAAGAAAGCCGAAGCTATGGCTACACCTTC.

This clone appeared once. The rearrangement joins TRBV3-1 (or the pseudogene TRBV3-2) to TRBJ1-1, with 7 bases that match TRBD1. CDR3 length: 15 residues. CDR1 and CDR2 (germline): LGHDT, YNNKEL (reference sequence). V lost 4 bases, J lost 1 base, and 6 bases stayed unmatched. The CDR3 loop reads CASSLPGQENTEAFF. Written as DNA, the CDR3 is TGTGCCAGCAGCCTCCCCGGACAGGAGAACACTGAAGCTTTCTTT.

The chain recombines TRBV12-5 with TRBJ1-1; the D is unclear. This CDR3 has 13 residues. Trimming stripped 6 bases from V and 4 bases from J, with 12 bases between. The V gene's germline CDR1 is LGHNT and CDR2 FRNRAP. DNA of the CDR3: TGTGCTAGTGGAGAGATCCTTGGCACTGAAGCTTTCTTT. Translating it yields CASGEILGTEAFF.

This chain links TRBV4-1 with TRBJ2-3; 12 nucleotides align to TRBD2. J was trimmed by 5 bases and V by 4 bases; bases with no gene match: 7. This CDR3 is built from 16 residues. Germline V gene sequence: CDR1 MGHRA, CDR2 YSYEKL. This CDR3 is CASSLGLAGKGDTQYF. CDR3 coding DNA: TGCGCCAGCAGCCTAGGACTAGCGGGAAAAGGAGATACGCAGTATTTT.

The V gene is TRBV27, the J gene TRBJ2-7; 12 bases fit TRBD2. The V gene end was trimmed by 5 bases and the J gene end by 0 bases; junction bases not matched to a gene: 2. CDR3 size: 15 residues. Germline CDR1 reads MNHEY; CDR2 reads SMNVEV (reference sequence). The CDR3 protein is CASSTSGGSSYEQYF. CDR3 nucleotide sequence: TGTGCCAGCAGTACTAGCGGGGGGAGCTCCTACGAGCAGTACTTC.

CDR3 sequence (DNA): TGCGCCAGCAGCCACTACCCGGGGGCTAATGAAAAACTGTTTTTT. This translates into CASSHYPGANEKLFF. J is TRBJ1-4 and V is TRBV4-1; a possible D gene is TRBD1 (5 bases). The CDR3 loop spans 15 amino acids. Germline V gene lookup returns CDR1 MGHRA and CDR2 YSYEKL. The V and J ends lost 3 bases and 3 bases respectively, with 11 bases between them.

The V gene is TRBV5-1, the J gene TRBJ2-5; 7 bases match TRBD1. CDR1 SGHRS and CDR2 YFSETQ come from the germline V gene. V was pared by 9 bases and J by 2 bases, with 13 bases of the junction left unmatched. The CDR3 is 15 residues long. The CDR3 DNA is TGCGCCACCTCGAGGGGGCGTAGGAATCAAGAGACCCAGTACTTC. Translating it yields CATSRGRRNQETQYF.

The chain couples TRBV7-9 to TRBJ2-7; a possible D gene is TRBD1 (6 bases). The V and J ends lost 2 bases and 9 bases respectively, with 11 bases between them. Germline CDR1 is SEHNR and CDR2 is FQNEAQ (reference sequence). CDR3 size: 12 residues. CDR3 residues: CASSLQGLRQYF. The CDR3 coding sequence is TGTGCCAGCAGCTTACAGGGGCTAAGGCAGTACTTC.

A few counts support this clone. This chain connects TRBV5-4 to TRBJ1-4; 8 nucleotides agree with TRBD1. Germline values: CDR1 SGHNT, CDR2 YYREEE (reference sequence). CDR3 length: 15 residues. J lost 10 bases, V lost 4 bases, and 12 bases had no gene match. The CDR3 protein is CASSPSDRENRKLFF. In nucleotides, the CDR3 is TGTGCCAGCAGCCCCTCGGACAGGGAAAACCGAAAACTGTTTTTT.

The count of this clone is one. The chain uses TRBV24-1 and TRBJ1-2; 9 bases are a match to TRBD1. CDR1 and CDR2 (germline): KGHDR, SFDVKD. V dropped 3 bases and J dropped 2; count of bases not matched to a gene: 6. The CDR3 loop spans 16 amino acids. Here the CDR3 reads CATSDPTGTGNYGYTF. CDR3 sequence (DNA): TGTGCCACCAGTGATCCAACCGGGACAGGGAACTATGGCTACACCTTC.

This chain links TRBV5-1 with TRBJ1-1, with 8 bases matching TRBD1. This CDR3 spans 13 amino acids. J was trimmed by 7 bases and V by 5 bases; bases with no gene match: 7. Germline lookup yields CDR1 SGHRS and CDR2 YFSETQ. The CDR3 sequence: CASRMWGQDEAFF. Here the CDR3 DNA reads TGCGCCAGCAGGATGTGGGGACAGGATGAAGCTTTCTTT. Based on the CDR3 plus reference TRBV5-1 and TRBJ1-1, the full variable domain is KAGVTQTPRYLIKTRGQQVTLSCSPISGHRSVSWYQQTPGQGLQFLFEYFSETQRNKGNFPGRFSGRQFSNSRSEMNVSTLELGDSALYLCASRMWGQDEAFFGQGTRLTVV.

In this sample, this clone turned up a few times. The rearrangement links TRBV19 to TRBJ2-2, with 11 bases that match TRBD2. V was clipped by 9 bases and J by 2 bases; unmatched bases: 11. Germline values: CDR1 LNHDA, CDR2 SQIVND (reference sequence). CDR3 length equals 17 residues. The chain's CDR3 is CASVSGTSGVNTGELFF. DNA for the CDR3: TGTGCCAGCGTATCCGGGACTAGCGGTGTAAACACCGGGGAGCTGTTTTTT.

CDR3 DNA: TGTGCCAGCAACGGGGGACAGGGCACCGGGGAGCTGTTTTTT. Its translation: CASNGGQGTGELFF. The V and J genes are TRBV6-6 and TRBJ2-2; 9 bases match TRBD1. V was clipped by 7 bases and J by 4 bases; unmatched bases: 4. Germline V gene lookup returns CDR1 MNHNY and CDR2 SVGAGI (reference sequence). This CDR3 is 14 amino acids long.

The CDR3 reads CASSPRLAGEKQFF. CDR3 nucleotides: TGTGCCAGCAGTCCCCGACTAGCGGGAGAGAAGCAGTTCTTC. The chain recombines TRBV2 with TRBJ2-1, with 12 nucleotides matching TRBD2. The CDR3 has 14 residues. The V gene end was trimmed by 5 bases and the J gene end by 11 bases; junction bases not matched to a gene: 7. CDR1 is SNHLY and CDR2 is FYNNEI in the germline V gene. The whole variable domain, filled in from reference TRBV2 and TRBJ2-1, reads EPEVTQTPSHQVTQMGQEVILRCVPISNHLYFYWYRQILGQKVEFLVSFYNNEISEKSEIFDDQFSVERPDGSNFTLKIRSTKLEDSAMYFCASSPRLAGEKQFFGPGTRLTVL.

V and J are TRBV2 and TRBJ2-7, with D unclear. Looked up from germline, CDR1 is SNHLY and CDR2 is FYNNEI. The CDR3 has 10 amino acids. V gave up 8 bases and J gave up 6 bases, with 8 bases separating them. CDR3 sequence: CASGPGEQYF. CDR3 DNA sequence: TGTGCCAGCGGTCCAGGCGAGCAGTACTTC.